The source of this TCR beta chain is a study of monozygotic twins with inflammatory bowel disease. The CDR3 sequence is 14 residues long. Germline V gives CDR1 SGHRS, CDR2 YFSETQ. TCRdb re-called the 5' RACE reads and shows each CDR3 protein once, DNA omitted. The sample spans about 210,000 distinct CDR3 sequences; the ten largest clones claim approximately 1.6%. The rearrangement links TRBV5-1 to TRBJ2-5; TCRdb's assignment of TRBD2 cannot be checked, as there is no DNA. The receptor's source is a human donor with ulcerative colitis or Crohn's disease, or a healthy co-twin of an affected twin (not recorded which). Sequences were obtained from blood. The CDR3 reads CASSADGTIETQYF. Supplemented by reference TRBV5-1 and TRBJ2-5, the full variable domain reads KAGVTQTPRYLIKTRGQQVTLSCSPISGHRSVSWYQQTPGQGLQFLFEYFSETQRNKGNFPGRFSGRQFSNSRSEMNVSTLELGDSALYLCASSADGTIETQYFGPGTRLLVL.